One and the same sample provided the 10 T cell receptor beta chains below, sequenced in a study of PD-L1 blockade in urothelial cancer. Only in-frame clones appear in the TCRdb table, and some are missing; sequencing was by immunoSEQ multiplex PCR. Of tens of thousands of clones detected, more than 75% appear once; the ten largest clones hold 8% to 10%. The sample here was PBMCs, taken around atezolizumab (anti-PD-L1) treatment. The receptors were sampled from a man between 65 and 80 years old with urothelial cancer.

The CDR3 is CASSTPLRDRGRGDTQYF. The DNA of the CDR3 is TGCGCCAGCAGCACCCCCCTCCGGGACAGGGGGCGCGGGGATACGCAGTATTTT. The genes are TRBV5-1 and TRBJ2-3; 12 bases align to TRBD1. The CDR3 contains 18 residues. The junction had 15 bases not matched to a gene; V was cut back by 4 bases and J by 6 bases. Looked up from germline, CDR1 is SGHRS and CDR2 is YFSETQ.

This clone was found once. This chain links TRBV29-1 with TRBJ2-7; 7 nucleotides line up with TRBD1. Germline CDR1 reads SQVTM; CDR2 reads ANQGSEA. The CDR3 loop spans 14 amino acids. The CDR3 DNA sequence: TGCAGTGTCGAAACAGGGGAAGGCTCCTACGAGCAGTACTTC. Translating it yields CSVETGEGSYEQYF.

CDR3 region: CASSLGQGSSYEQYF. The CDR3 nucleotides read TGCGCCAGCAGCTTGGGACAGGGGAGCTCCTACGAGCAGTACTTC. The chain couples TRBV5-1 to TRBJ2-7; 8 nucleotides match TRBD1. Germline CDR1 reads SGHRS; CDR2 reads YFSETQ. This CDR3 has 15 residues. Trimming cost V 0 bases and J 0 bases; bases outside gene matches: 2.

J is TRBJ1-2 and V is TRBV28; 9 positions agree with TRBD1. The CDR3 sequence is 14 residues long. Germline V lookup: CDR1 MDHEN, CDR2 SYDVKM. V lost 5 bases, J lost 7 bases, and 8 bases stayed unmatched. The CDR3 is CASSELDRGGGYTF. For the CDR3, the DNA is TGTGCCAGCAGTGAACTGGACAGGGGCGGTGGCTACACCTTC.

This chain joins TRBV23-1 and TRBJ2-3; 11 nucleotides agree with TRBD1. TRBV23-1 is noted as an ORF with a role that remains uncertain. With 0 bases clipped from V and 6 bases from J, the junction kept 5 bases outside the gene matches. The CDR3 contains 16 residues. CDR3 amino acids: CASSQSTDRGRDTQYF. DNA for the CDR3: TGCGCCAGCAGTCAATCCACGGACAGGGGGCGGGATACGCAGTATTTT.

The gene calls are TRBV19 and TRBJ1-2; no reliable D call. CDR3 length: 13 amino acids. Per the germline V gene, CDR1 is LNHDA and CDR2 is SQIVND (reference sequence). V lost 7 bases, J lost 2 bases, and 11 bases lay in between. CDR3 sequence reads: CASNQATNYGYTF. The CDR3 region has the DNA TGTGCCAGTAATCAGGCAACCAACTATGGCTACACCTTC.

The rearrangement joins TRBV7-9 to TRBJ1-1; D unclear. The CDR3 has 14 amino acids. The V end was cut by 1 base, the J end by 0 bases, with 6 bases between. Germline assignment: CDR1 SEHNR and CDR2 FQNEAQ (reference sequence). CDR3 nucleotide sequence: TGTGCCAGCAGCTTAGGTCCATTGAACACTGAAGCTTTCTTT. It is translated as CASSLGPLNTEAFF.

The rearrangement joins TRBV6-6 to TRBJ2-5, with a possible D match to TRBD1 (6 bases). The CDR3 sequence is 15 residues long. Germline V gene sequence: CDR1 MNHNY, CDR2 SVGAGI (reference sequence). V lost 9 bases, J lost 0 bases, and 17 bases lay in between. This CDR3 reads CARRTRWTDQETQYF. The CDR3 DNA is TGTGCCAGAAGGACACGGTGGACAGACCAAGAGACCCAGTACTTC.

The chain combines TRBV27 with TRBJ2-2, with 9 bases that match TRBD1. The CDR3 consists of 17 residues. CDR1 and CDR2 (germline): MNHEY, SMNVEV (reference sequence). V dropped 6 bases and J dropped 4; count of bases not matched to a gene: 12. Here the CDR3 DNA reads TGTGCCAGCAGGTTACTGGGACAGGGACCGGTCACCGGGGAGCTGTTTTTT. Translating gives CASRLLGQGPVTGELFF.

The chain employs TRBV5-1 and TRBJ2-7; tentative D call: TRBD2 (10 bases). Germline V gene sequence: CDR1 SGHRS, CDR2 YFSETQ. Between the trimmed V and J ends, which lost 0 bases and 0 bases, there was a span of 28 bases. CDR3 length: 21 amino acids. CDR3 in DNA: TGCGCCAGCAGCTTGGGGACAGGGGTCTCCCTAGCGGGGGAGAGCTCCTACGAGCAGTACTTC. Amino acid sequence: CASSLGTGVSLAGESSYEQYF.